The present T cell receptor (beta chain) was sequenced within a study of T-cell reconstitution after alpha-beta-depleted transplantation in children. Unique molecular identifiers were incorporated into the prepared TCRbeta library. A single record per CDR3 protein comes from TCRdb applying MiXCR to the PCR reads. Of hundreds of thousands of distinct CDR3 sequences in the sample, under 15% were seen once. Trimming shortened V by 6 bases and J by 8 bases, and 16 bases separated the two germline ends. The CDR3 loop spans 13 amino acids. Germline CDR1 reads LNHDA; CDR2 reads SQIVND (reference sequence). There are a few counts of this clonotype.

The chain uses TRBV19 and TRBJ1-2; TRBD1 is a possible D gene (6 bases). Material: PBMCs, obtained before TCRalphabeta/CD19-depleted stem cell transplant. This receptor was taken from a girl aged 2 to 9 with congenital amegakaryocytic thrombocytopenia, due to receive a stem cell transplant. CDR3 bases: TGTGCCAGTAGCACTTTACAGGGAGACGGCTACACCTTC. It codes for CASSTLQGDGYTF.